This T cell receptor (beta chain) emerged from a study of blood T cell repertoires in COVID-19. At the level of the study: Whether acute or convalescent, the COVID-19 samples came from the United States, Italy and Spain. Nucleic acid was either cDNA or gDNA, and it came from T cells, B-cell-depleted T cells, or PBMCs.

Remarks on this clone: This same CDR3 is encoded by further DNA sequences in the sample.

The CDR3 runs to 13 residues. The V end was cut by 6 bases, the J end by 5 bases, with 13 bases between. Original handling: It was from reference gene primer amplification that nucleated cell counts were estimated. The protocol was immunoSEQ multiplex PCR, while the TCRdb copy is restricted to in-frame clones and leaves out a portion. V, J and clone size reflect that table, while D and trimming were determined from the DNA. The profile covers roughly 120,000 clones, with around 80% appearing a single time and 6.2% taken by the ten largest. The receptor's source is a man between 65 and 79 years old with acute or convalescent COVID-19. The J gene is TRBJ1-1, the V gene TRBV12-3 or TRBV12-4; no clear D gene. The sample taken for sequencing was peripheral blood. This CDR3 reads CASRPLTGTEAFF. CDR3 DNA: TGTGCCAGCAGGCCTTTGACTGGAACTGAAGCTTTCTTT.